The clone carrying this T cell receptor (beta chain) came up a few times. The target antigen is unknown. These data are taken from a study of a mutant IDH1 vaccine in newly diagnosed glioma. Study-wide results and limits: Pseudoprogression showed no apparent link to changes in top peripheral T cell clonotypes. A vaccine-induced immune response developed in roughly 93% of the patients.

The assay was immunoSEQ multiplex PCR, and TCRdb's table has in-frame clones only and misses some. The sample holds about 51,000 clones, roughly 80% seen once. The CDR3 runs to 11 residues. CDR1 SQVTM and CDR2 ANQGSEA come from the germline V gene. Trimming cost V 6 bases and J 6 bases, with 11 bases left between them. The time point is: baseline, week 1 (first vaccination visit). The treatment denotes: pre-vaccination baseline after standard-of-care therapy. Donors had new IDH1-mutant astrocytomas of WHO grade 3 or 4 (ATRX-lost). Sequenced here: PBMCs, sampled from a glioma patient treated with radiotherapy, temozolomide or both. The chain employs TRBV29-1 and TRBJ1-2; D gene ambiguous. The source of this sequence is a woman in her thirties or forties with glioma. The CDR3 DNA follows: TGCAGCGTAAAGAACGGGAATGGCTACACCTTC. Its protein product is CSVKNGNGYTF.